The table lists the clone carrying this T cell receptor (beta chain) with a few counts. Only in-frame clones appear in the TCRdb table, and some are missing; sequencing was by immunoSEQ multiplex PCR. The sample contains around 60,000 clones, nearly 90% of which appear only once. The record originates from a study of T cell changes during pregnancy in multiple sclerosis. Germline CDR1 is SQVTM and CDR2 is ANQGSEA. The CDR3 is made up of 14 amino acids. With 7 bases clipped from V and 0 bases from J, the junction kept 5 bases outside the gene matches. The material was peripheral blood, obtained in the first trimester of pregnancy. This TCR was recovered from a female donor with multiple sclerosis, enrolled in a pregnancy study. V gene TRBV29-1 combines with J gene TRBJ1-1; 10 bases map to TRBD1. CDR3 bases: TGCAGCGCCCGGGACAGGGGCCTGAACACTGAAGCTTTCTTT. Its translation: CSARDRGLNTEAFF.